The entry below describes one T cell receptor beta chain. These data belong to a study of blood T cell repertoires in COVID-19. Clones were sequenced by immunoSEQ multiplex PCR, and TCRdb holds only the in-frame ones, with some missing. This sample has 25,000 to 35,000 clones, with just over 85% found just once. The V segment lost 4 bases and the J segment 5 bases; nucleotides outside the gene matches: 9. The CDR3 has 15 amino acids. CDR1 is SGHTA and CDR2 is FQGTGA in the germline V gene. The V and J genes are TRBV7-3 and TRBJ2-5; the match to TRBD2 covers 8 bases. Sequencing was done on a sample of peripheral blood. This TCR was sampled from a human donor in a cohort sampled during active COVID-19. The CDR3 coding sequence is TGTGCCAGCAGCTACCTCGGGGGGGCAAGGGAGACCCAGTACTTC. Protein product: CASSYLGGARETQYF.